This TCR beta chain was sequenced for a study of T cells in Graves' hyperthyroidism and ophthalmopathy. Study-wide context: Peripheral blood collection took place at initial diagnosis, before any treatment. Study results and caveats: Blood also carried most thyroid clonotypes expanded above 0.001.

The TCR beta CDR3 regions underwent amplification using RNA transcripts as the source. The HTBI primer set was used in a first-round RT-PCR of the TCR CDR3. TCRdb itself ran the multiplex PCR reads through MiXCR, one entry per CDR3 protein. Of under 550,000 distinct CDR3 sequences listed, roughly an eighth are singletons. CDR3 size: 13 residues. The V and J ends lost 3 bases and 2 bases respectively, with 8 bases between them. This clonotype was seen many times. The antigen remains unidentified. Exclusion of a patient resulted from uncontrolled infection, other autoimmune disease, pregnancy or lactation.

The sequencing input was blood. The gene calls are TRBV12-3 or TRBV12-4 and TRBJ2-7, with a possible D match to TRBD1 (6 bases). The clonotype comes from a woman between 18 and 30 years old with Graves' hyperthyroidism. The CDR3 protein is CASSFPGAYEQYF. The CDR3 DNA reads as TGTGCCAGCAGTTTTCCAGGGGCCTACGAGCAGTACTTC.